Listed here are 8 T cell receptor beta chains from one sample, sequenced in a study of CD8 T cells in Susac syndrome. RNA amounts of roughly 0.45 to 1 ug underwent reverse transcription with random hexamers. TCRdb reprocessed the immunoSEQ multiplex PCR reads with MiXCR, giving one entry per CDR3 protein. The sample carries fewer than 350,000 distinct CDR3 sequences, roughly 85% recorded once. Sample: CD8+ T cells from PBMCs. The receptors were gathered from a human donor with multiple sclerosis.

This clonotype was recorded a few times. This sequence joins TRBV20-1 and TRBJ2-7, with a possible D match to TRBD2 (5 bases). The CDR3 has 15 residues. The germline V gene encodes CDR1 DFQATT and CDR2 SNEGSKA (reference sequence). The V end was cut by 1 base, the J end by 0 bases, with 13 bases between. Here the CDR3 DNA reads TGCAGTGCTAGAGTAGTTAGCGACCCCTCCTACGAGCAGTACTTC. Encoded protein: CSARVVSDPSYEQYF.

The chain couples TRBV12-3 or TRBV12-4 to TRBJ1-1; D is perhaps TRBD1 (5 bases). The CDR3 is 15 amino acids. Trimming shortened V by 2 bases and J by 1 base, and 11 bases separated the two germline ends. CDR3 loop: CASSLTNTGNTEAFF. The CDR3 region has the DNA TGTGCCAGCAGTTTAACGAACACAGGGAACACTGAAGCTTTCTTT.

This chain connects TRBV28 to TRBJ2-1; no clear D. The CDR3 contains 11 residues. Germline V gives CDR1 MDHEN, CDR2 SYDVKM. The V gene lost 7 bases and the J gene lost 10 bases, with 11 bases spanning the gap. CDR3 DNA: TGTGCCAGCACCCCAGACCGGGAGCAGTTCTTC. Translation: CASTPDREQFF.

The chain recombines TRBV28 with TRBJ2-7, with a weak D call TRBD2 (5 bases). Trimming cost V 4 bases and J 2 bases, with 12 bases left between them. This CDR3 contains 14 residues. Germline loops: CDR1 MDHEN, CDR2 SYDVKM. CDR3 region: CASSWTGSTYEQYF. In nucleotides, the CDR3 is TGTGCCAGCAGTTGGACGGGATCTACCTACGAGCAGTACTTC.

This clonotype was detected only a few times. The V call is TRBV4-3, the J call TRBJ1-1; a weak D match, TRBD1 (6 bases). The CDR3 is 14 amino acids. Germline CDR1 reads LGHNA; CDR2 reads YSLEER. V was trimmed by 6 bases and J by 4 bases, leaving 15 bases between them. CDR3 sequence: CASSWGAESTEAFF. CDR3 sequence (DNA): TGCGCCAGCAGTTGGGGGGCCGAATCCACTGAAGCTTTCTTT.

This sequence joins TRBV4-3 and TRBJ2-2; no reliable D call. In germline, CDR1 is LGHNA, CDR2 YSLEER. The length of the CDR3 is 15 residues. The V end lost 1 base, the J end lost 4 bases, and 10 bases lay between the germline ends. In DNA, the CDR3 is TGCGCCAGCAGCCAAGGAACTGGATTCACCGGGGAGCTGTTTTTT. Its translation: CASSQGTGFTGELFF.

The chain employs TRBV27 and TRBJ1-1, with a tentative D call TRBD1 (5 bases). Trimming pared 0 bases from V and 1 base from J, leaving 12 bases between. Germline V gene lookup returns CDR1 MNHEY and CDR2 SMNVEV (reference sequence). The CDR3 extends over 16 amino acids. As DNA, the CDR3 is TGTGCCAGCAGTTTATCTCCCCCTCAGGGGAACACTGAAGCTTTCTTT. It codes for CASSLSPPQGNTEAFF.

The V call is TRBV7-6, the J call TRBJ2-2; TRBD2 is a possible D gene (6 bases). Between the trimmed V and J ends, which lost 0 bases and 0 bases, there was a span of 11 bases. Germline lookup yields CDR1 SGHVS and CDR2 FNYEAQ. The CDR3 spans 17 residues. The CDR3 DNA follows: TGTGCCAGCAGCTTAGCGGGGGGACTTACGAACACCGGGGAGCTGTTTTTT. It yields the protein CASSLAGGLTNTGELFF.